Sequencing of this T cell receptor (beta chain) was carried out in a study of neurological immune-mediated disorders. TCRdb processed the 5' RACE reads anew with MiXCR; each CDR3 protein has one entry. The table lists some 38,000 distinct CDR3 sequences, roughly an eighth of them singletons. The study built unsorted libraries from 2 million PBMCs kept at -80 C. This clonotype was observed at least ten times. Germline CDR1 and CDR2: SEHNR and FQNEAQ (reference sequence). The CDR3 sequence is 19 residues long. The V gene end was trimmed by 4 bases and the J gene end by 0 bases; junction bases not matched to a gene: 15.

This clonotype was sampled from a woman aged 50 to 60 with HTLV-1-associated myelopathy (HAM/TSP). Sequenced material: PBMCs. This rearrangement joins TRBV7-9 to TRBJ1-3; 7 bases are shared with TRBD1. The CDR3 nucleotides read TGTGCCAGCAGCTGCATTAGTGGTCGGGGACAGAGCTCTGGAAACACCATATATTTT. Protein: CASSCISGRGQSSGNTIYF.